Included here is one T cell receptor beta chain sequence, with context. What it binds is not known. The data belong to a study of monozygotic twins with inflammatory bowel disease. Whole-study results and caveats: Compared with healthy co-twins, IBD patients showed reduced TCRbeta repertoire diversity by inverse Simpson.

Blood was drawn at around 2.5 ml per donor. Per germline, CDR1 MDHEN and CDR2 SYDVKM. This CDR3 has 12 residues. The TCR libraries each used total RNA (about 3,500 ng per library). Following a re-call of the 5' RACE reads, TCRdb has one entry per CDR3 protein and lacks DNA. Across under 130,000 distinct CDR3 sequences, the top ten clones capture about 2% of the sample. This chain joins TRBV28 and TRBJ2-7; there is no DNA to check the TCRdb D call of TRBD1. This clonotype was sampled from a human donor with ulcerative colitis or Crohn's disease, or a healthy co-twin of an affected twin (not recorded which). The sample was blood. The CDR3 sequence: CATTGGVYEQYF.